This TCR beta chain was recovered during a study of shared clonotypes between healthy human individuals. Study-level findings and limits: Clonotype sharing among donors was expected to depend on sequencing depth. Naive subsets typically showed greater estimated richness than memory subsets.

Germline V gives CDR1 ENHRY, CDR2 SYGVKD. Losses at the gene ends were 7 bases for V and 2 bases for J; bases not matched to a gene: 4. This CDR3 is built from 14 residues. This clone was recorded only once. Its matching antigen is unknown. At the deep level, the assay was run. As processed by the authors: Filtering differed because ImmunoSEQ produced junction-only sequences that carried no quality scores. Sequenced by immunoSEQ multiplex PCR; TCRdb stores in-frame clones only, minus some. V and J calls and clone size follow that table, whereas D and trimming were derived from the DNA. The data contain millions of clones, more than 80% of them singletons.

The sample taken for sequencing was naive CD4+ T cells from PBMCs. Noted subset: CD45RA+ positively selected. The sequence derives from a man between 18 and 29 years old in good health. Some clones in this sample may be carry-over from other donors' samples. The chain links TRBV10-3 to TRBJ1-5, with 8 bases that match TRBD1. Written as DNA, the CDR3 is TGTGCCATCAATGGACAGGGTGGCAATCAGCCCCAGCATTTT. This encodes CAINGQGGNQPQHF.